This TCR beta chain originates from a study of blood T cell repertoires in COVID-19. Study as a whole: The United States, Italy and Spain were the sources of the acute and convalescent COVID-19 samples. From T cells, B-cell-depleted T cells, or PBMCs came the material, which was cDNA or gDNA.

Enrollment of patients from Seattle took place during active infection, with longitudinal follow-up. This clone has just a few counts. CDR3 size: 12 residues. Trimming took 0 bases from V and 5 from J, leaving 2 bases between them. Germline loops: CDR1 KGHSH, CDR2 LQKENI. Data came from immunoSEQ multiplex PCR; TCRdb stores just in-frame clones and leaves some out. The profile shows approximately 350,000 clones, about 88% of them singletons. Sequenced sample: peripheral blood. This sequence originates from a woman aged 55-75 years with COVID-19, enrolled during active disease. The chain uses TRBV18 and TRBJ2-1; D uncertain. CDR3 nucleotides: TGTGCCAGCTCACCACCTAACAATGAGCAGTTCTTC. It yields the protein CASSPPNNEQFF.